The 7 T cell receptor beta chains reported below all come from one sample, sequenced in a study of T cell responses to AZD1222 COVID-19 vaccine. Measured with immunoSEQ multiplex PCR; TCRdb has only the in-frame clones, and not every one. The data hold 140,000 or so clones, with roughly 88% observed a single time. The sequencing used peripheral blood, collected on day 0 of AZD1222 vaccination. These receptor sequences come from an adult in good health.

The V call is TRBV5-5, the J call TRBJ2-1, with D perhaps TRBD1 or TRBD2 (6 bases each). The CDR3 runs 16 residues. Germline V gene sequence: CDR1 SGHKS, CDR2 YYEKEE (reference sequence). V was shortened by 4 bases and J by 8 bases, with 22 bases between the two germline ends. DNA of the CDR3: TGTGCCAGCAGCCCCGGAGGGTCACAGGGAGTAGATGAGCAGTTCTTC. It translates to CASSPGGSQGVDEQFF.

V is TRBV10-3 and J is TRBJ2-3; 7 positions match TRBD1. Germline CDR1 and CDR2: ENHRY and SYGVKD. With V trimmed by 8 bases and J by 4 bases, 15 bases remained unmatched. This CDR3 comprises 16 residues. CDR3 residues: CAIGRVSQGVPDTQYF. The CDR3 DNA follows: TGTGCCATCGGCCGGGTGAGCCAGGGGGTCCCAGATACGCAGTATTTT.

The CDR3 nucleotides are TGCAGTGCTAGTATCGCGGGAGGGCCGTCGGAGCAGTACTTC. Protein: CSASIAGGPSEQYF. The rearrangement joins TRBV20-1 to TRBJ2-7, with TRBD2 matching 9 bases. CDR3 length equals 14 residues. Looked up from germline, CDR1 is DFQATT and CDR2 is SNEGSKA (reference sequence). The junction had 10 bases not matched to a gene; V was cut back by 3 bases and J by 7 bases.

The genes are TRBV7-8 and TRBJ2-4, with TRBD2 matching 11 bases. The CDR3 consists of 18 residues. Germline CDR1 and CDR2: SGHVS and FQNEAQ. The junction had 5 bases not matched to a gene; V was cut back by 1 base and J by 0 bases. Here the CDR3 DNA reads TGTGCCAGCAGCTTAGGACTAGCGGGAATCCTAGCCAAAAACATTCAGTACTTC. Translated: CASSLGLAGILAKNIQYF. The entire variable domain, with the rest obtained from reference TRBV7-8 and TRBJ2-4, is as follows: GAGVSQSPRYKVAKRGQDVALRCDPISGHVSLFWYQQALGQGPEFLTYFQNEAQLDKSGLPSDRFFAERPEGSVSTLKIQRTQQEDSAVYLCASSLGLAGILAKNIQYFGAGTRLSVL.

This chain connects TRBV5-4 to TRBJ2-7; D is uncertain. V lost 2 bases and J lost 0, with 12 bases in between. This CDR3 has 15 amino acids. Germline assignment: CDR1 SGHNT and CDR2 YYREEE (reference sequence). The CDR3 is CASSFLQVDSYEQYF. The CDR3 DNA follows: TGTGCCAGCAGCTTTCTTCAGGTGGACTCCTACGAGCAGTACTTC.

This CDR3 is CASSLRQTGELFF. CDR3 DNA sequence: TGTGCCAGCAGTTTAAGGCAAACCGGGGAGCTGTTTTTT. The gene calls are TRBV12-3 or TRBV12-4 and TRBJ2-2; no reliable D call. This CDR3 is built from 13 residues. Deletions cut 2 bases from V and 5 bases from J, with 6 bases between.

The J gene is TRBJ1-3, the V gene TRBV2; D not certain. The germline CDR1 and CDR2 sequences are SNHLY and FYNNEI. There are 17 residues in the CDR3. V lost 7 bases and J lost 2, with 21 bases in between. CDR3 sequence: CASTPQSGRFTGNTIYF. Here the CDR3 DNA reads TGTGCCAGCACTCCGCAGTCTGGGCGATTTACTGGAAACACCATATATTTT.